This is a list of T cell receptor beta chains from one sample in a study of blood T cell repertoires in COVID-19. This table comes from immunoSEQ multiplex PCR, and its TCRdb copy is limited to in-frame clones, with some not included. The sample records over 90,000 clones, around 87% being singletons. Material: peripheral blood. The source is a woman in her forties or fifties with COVID-19, enrolled during active disease. The CDR3 runs from the conserved cysteine through the conserved F or W. The order of the fields is D gene, J gene, V gene, CDR3 protein, CDR3 DNA. D genes are given only for firm matches.

. | TRBJ2-6 | TRBV6-5 | CASNGQPSGANVLTF | TGTGCCAGCAACGGACAGCCCTCTGGGGCCAACGTCCTGACTTTC
. | TRBJ2-6 | TRBV30 | CALSGANVLTF | TGTGCCCTCTCTGGGGCCAACGTCCTGACTTTC
TRBD1 | TRBJ2-2 | TRBV11-2 | CASSSLGQGSGELFF | TGTGCCAGCAGCTCACTGGGACAGGGAAGCGGGGAGCTGTTTTTT
. | TRBJ1-3 | TRBV6-6 | CASSTRAGSGNTIYF | TGTGCCAGCAGTACTCGTGCGGGGTCCGGAAACACCATATATTTT
. | TRBJ1-6 | TRBV5-1 | CASSLEGAYNSPLHF | TGCGCCAGCAGCTTGGAAGGGGCCTATAATTCACCCCTCCACTTT
TRBD2 | TRBJ2-1 | TRBV11-3 | CASSPGTSGRGNEQFF | TGTGCCAGCAGCCCTGGGACTAGCGGGAGGGGCAATGAGCAGTTCTTC
TRBD2 | TRBJ2-7 | TRBV5-1 | CASRSGTSGGWEQYF | TGCGCCAGCAGATCCGGGACTAGCGGGGGGTGGGAGCAGTACTTC
. | TRBJ1-6 | TRBV4-1 | CASSSQAVGEPTSPLHF | TGCGCCAGCAGCTCCCAAGCCGTAGGGGAACCGACTTCACCCCTCCACTTT
TRBD1 | TRBJ2-3 | TRBV10-3 | CAISRTGDPRDTQYF | TGTGCCATCAGCAGGACAGGCGATCCGAGAGATACGCAGTATTTT
. | TRBJ2-3 | TRBV7-2 | CASSFSVGRADTQYF | TGTGCCAGCAGCTTCTCGGTAGGGCGGGCAGATACGCAGTATTTT
TRBD1 | TRBJ2-7 | TRBV6-5 | CASSYGDRGLYEQYF | TGTGCCAGCAGTTACGGGGACAGGGGGTTGTACGAGCAGTACTTC
. | TRBJ2-2 | TRBV5-1 | CASSLATQGGTGELFF | TGCGCCAGCAGCTTGGCCACCCAGGGAGGCACCGGGGAGCTGTTTTTT
. | TRBJ2-7 | TRBV19 | CASSIRPETYEQYF | TGTGCCAGTAGTATAAGACCGGAGACCTACGAGCAGTACTTC
. | TRBJ2-5 | TRBV6-5 | CASSSSNLRGETQYF | TGTGCCAGCAGTTCGTCTAACCTCAGGGGCGAGACCCAGTACTTC